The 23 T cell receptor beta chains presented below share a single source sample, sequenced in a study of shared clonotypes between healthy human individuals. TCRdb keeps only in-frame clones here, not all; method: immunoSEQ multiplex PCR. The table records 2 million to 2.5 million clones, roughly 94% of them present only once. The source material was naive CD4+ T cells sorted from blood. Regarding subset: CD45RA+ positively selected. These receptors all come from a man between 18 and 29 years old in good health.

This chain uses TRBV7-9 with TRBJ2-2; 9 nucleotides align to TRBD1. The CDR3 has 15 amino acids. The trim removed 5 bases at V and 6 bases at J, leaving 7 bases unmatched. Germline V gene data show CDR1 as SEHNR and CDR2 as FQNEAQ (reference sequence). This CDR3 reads CASSAWDRAAGELFF. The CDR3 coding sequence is TGTGCCAGCAGCGCCTGGGACAGGGCGGCCGGGGAGCTGTTTTTT. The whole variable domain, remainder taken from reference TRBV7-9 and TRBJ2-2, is DTGVSQNPRHKITKRGQNVTFRCDPISEHNRLYWYRQTLGQGPEFLTYFQNEAQLEKSRLLSDRFSAERPKGSFSTLEIQRTEQGDSAMYLCASSAWDRAAGELFFGEGSRLTVL.

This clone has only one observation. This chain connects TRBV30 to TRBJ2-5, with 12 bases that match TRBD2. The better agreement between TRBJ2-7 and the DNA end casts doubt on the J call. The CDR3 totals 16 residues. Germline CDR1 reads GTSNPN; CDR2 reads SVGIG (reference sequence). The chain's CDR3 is CAWSEVLAGGLYEQYF. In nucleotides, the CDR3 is TGTGCCTGGAGTGAGGTACTAGCGGGAGGACTCTACGAGCAGTACTTC.

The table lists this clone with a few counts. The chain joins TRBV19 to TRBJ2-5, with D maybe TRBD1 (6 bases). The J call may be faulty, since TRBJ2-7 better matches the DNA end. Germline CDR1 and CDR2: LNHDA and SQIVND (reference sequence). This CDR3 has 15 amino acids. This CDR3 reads CASSSDRLQRHEQYF. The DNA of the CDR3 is TGTGCCAGTAGTTCCGACAGGCTCCAACGACACGAGCAGTACTTC.

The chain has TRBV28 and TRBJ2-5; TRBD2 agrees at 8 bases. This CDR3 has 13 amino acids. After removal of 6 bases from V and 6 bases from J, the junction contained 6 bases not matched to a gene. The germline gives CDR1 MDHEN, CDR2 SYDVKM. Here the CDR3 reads CASRPGGRKTQYF. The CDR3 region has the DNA TGTGCCAGCAGACCGGGGGGGCGGAAGACCCAGTACTTC.

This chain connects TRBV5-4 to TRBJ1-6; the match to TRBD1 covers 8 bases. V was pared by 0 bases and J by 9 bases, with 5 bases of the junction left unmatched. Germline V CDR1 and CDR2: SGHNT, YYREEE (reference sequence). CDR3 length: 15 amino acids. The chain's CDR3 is CASSLGQGFVSPLHF. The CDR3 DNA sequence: TGTGCCAGCAGCTTGGGACAGGGGTTTGTTTCACCCCTCCACTTT.

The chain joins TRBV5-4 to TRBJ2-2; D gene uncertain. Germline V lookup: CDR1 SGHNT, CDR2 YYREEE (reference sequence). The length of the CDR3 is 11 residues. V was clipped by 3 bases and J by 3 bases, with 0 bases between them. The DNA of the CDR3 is TGTGCCAGCAGCTACACCGGGGAGCTGTTTTTT. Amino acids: CASSYTGELFF.

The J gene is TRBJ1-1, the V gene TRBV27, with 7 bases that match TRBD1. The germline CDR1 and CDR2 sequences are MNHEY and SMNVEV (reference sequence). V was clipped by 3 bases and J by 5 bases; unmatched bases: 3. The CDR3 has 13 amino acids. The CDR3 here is CASSLRQGTEAFF. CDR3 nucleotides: TGTGCCAGCAGTTTGCGACAGGGAACTGAAGCTTTCTTT.

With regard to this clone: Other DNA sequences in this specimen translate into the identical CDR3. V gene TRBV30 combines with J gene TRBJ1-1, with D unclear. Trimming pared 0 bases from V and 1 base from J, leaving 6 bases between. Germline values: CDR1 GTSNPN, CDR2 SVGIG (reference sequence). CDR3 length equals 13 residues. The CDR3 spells CAWSVAGNTEAFF. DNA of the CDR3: TGTGCCTGGAGTGTCGCGGGGAACACTGAAGCTTTCTTT.

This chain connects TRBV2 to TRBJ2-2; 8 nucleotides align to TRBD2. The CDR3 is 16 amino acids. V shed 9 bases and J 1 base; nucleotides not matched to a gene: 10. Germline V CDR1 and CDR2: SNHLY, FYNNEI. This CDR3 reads CASSPGGSLNTGELFF. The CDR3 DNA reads TGTGCCAGTTCACCGGGAGGGTCGTTGAACACCGGGGAGCTGTTTTTT.

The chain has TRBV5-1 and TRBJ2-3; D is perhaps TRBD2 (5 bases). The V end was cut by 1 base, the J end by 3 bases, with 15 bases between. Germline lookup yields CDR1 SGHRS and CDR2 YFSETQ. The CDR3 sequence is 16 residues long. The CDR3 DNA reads TGCGCCAGCAGCTTGAGGAGGCTTAGGGATACAGATACGCAGTATTTT. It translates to CASSLRRLRDTDTQYF.

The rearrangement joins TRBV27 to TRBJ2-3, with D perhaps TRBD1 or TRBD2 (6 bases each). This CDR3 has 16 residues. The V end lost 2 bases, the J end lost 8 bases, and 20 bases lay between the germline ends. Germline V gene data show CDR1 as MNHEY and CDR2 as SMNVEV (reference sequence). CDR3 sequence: CASSLTARGVWGTQYF. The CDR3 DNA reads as TGTGCCAGCAGTTTAACGGCTAGGGGGGTTTGGGGTACGCAGTATTTT.

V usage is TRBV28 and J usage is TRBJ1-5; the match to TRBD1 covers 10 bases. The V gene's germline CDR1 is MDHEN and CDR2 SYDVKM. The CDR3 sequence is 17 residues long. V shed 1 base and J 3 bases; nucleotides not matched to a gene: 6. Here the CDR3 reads CASSLFTGTGANQPQHF. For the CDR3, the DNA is TGTGCCAGCAGTTTATTCACCGGGACAGGGGCCAATCAGCCCCAGCATTTT.

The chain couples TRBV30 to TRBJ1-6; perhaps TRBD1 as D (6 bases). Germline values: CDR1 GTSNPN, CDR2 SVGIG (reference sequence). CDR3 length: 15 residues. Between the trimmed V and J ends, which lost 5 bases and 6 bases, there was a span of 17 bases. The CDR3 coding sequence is TGTGCCTGGGACCGAGGGGGAAAGGGTAATTCACCCCTCCACTTT. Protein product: CAWDRGGKGNSPLHF.

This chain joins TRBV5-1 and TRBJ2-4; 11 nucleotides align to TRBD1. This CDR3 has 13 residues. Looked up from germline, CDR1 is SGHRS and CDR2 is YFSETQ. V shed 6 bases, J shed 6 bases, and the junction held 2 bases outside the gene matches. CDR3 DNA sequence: TGCGCCAGCACTGGGACAGGGGGAAACATTCAGTACTTC. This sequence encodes CASTGTGGNIQYF. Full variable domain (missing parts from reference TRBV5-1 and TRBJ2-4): KAGVTQTPRYLIKTRGQQVTLSCSPISGHRSVSWYQQTPGQGLQFLFEYFSETQRNKGNFPGRFSGRQFSNSRSEMNVSTLELGDSALYLCASTGTGGNIQYFGAGTRLSVL.

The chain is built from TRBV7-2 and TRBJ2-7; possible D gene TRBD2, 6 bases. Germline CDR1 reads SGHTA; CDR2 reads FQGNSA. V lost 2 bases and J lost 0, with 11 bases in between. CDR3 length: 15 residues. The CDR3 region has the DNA TGTGCCAGCAGCTTAAACGCGGGGAGCTCCTACGAGCAGTACTTC. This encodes CASSLNAGSSYEQYF.

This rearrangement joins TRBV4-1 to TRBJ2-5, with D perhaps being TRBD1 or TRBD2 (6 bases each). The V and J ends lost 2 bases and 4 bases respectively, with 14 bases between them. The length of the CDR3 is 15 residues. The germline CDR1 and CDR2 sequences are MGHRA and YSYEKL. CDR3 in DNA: TGCGCCAGCAGCCAAAACGCCGGGGGCAGAGAGACCCAGTACTTC. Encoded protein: CASSQNAGGRETQYF.

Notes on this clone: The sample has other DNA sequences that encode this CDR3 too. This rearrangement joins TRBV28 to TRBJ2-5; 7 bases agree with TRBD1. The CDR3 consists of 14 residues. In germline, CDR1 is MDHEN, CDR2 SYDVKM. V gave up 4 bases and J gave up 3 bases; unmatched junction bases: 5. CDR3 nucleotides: TGTGCCAGCAGTTCGGGACAGTCAAAAGAGACCCAGTACTTC. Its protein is CASSSGQSKETQYF.

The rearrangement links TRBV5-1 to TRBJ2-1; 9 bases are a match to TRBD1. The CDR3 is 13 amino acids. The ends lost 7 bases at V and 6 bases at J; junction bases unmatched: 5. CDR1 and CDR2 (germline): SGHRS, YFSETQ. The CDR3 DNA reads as TGCGCCAGCGGACTGACAGGGGGCAATGAGCAGTTCTTC. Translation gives CASGLTGGNEQFF.

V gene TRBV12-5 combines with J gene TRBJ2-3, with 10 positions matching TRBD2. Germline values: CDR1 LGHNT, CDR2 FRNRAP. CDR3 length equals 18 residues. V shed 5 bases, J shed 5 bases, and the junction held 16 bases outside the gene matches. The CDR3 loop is CASGLATTAGGPLDTQYF. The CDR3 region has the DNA TGTGCTAGTGGTCTCGCCACGACAGCGGGGGGGCCTTTAGATACGCAGTATTTT.

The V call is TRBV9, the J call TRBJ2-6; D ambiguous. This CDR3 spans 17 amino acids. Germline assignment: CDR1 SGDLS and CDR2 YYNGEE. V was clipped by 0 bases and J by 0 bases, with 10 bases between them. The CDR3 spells CASSVVPIPSGANVLTF. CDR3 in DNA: TGTGCCAGCAGCGTAGTACCTATTCCCTCTGGGGCCAACGTCCTGACTTTC. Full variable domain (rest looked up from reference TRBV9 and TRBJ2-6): DSGVTQTPKHLITATGQRVTLRCSPRSGDLSVYWYQQSLDQGLQFLIQYYNGEERAKGNILERFSAQQFPDLHSELNLSSLELGDSALYFCASSVVPIPSGANVLTFGAGSRLTVL.

In DNA, the CDR3 is TGCGCCAGCAGCCAAGGCGAGGGGGTTAGGACAGATACGCAGTATTTT. Encoded protein: CASSQGEGVRTDTQYF. V usage is TRBV4-1 and J usage is TRBJ2-3; the D gene is possibly TRBD1 (6 bases). With 1 base removed from V and 3 bases from J, the gap between germline ends came to 14 bases. This CDR3 has 16 residues. Germline V lookup: CDR1 MGHRA, CDR2 YSYEKL.

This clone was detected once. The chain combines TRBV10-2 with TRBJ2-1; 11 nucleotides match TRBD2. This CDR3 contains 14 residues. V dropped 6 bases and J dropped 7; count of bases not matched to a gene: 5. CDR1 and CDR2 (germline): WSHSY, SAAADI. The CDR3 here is CASSETSGDNEQFF. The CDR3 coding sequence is TGCGCCAGCAGCGAGACTAGCGGGGATAATGAGCAGTTCTTC.

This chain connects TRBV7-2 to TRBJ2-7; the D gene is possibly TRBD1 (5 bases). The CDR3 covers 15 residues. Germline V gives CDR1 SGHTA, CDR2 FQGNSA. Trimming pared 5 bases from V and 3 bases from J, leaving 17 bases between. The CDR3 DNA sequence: TGTGCCAGCAGCCCCTCGACAGTTGGGTACTACGAGCAGTACTTC. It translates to CASSPSTVGYYEQYF.